Only a few counts were recorded for the clone carrying this T cell receptor beta chain. Generation of TCR cDNA used 5'RACE template switching (which added a universal primer site and UMIs). TCRdb recomputed calls from the 5' RACE reads with MiXCR, one row per CDR3 protein. The data contain some 160,000 distinct CDR3 sequences, around 9% of them singletons. This sample stems from a study of T cells after yellow fever vaccination. Source: CD8+ T cells sorted from PBMCs, taken 45 days after the yellow fever booster vaccination. This sequence originates from a man aged 18 to 35 who received the YFV17D yellow fever vaccine.

The CDR3 region has the DNA TGCAGTGCTAGAGATTGGACCTACTCCTACAATGAGCAGTTCTTC. Its protein is CSARDWTYSYNEQFF. This chain joins TRBV20-1 and TRBJ2-1; no firm D call. Germline CDR1 reads DFQATT; CDR2 reads SNEGSKA (reference sequence). The V and J ends lost 0 bases and 0 bases respectively, with 9 bases between them. The CDR3 has 15 amino acids.